The 23 T cell receptor beta chains given below trace back to one sample, sequenced in a study of blood T cell repertoires in COVID-19. The table came from immunoSEQ multiplex PCR; TCRdb's copy has only in-frame clones and leaves some out. The top ten clones hold roughly 4% of a sample with just over 250,000 clones, about 86% of them seen once. Specimen: PBMCs or T cells enriched from blood (not recorded which). These receptors were taken from a man aged 25-45 years with acute COVID-19.

A note on this clone: At one end the junction does not follow the germline gene, possibly because of a read error. V is TRBV12-3 or TRBV12-4 and J is TRBJ2-1; a possible D gene is TRBD2 (5 bases). This CDR3 contains 13 residues. CDR3 nucleotides: TGTGCCAGCAGCCTCCTTGAGGACGGGGAGAAGCTCTTC. This sequence encodes CASSLLEDGEKLF.

The CDR3 DNA sequence: TGTGCCAGCAGTGATGGGACAGAGCAGTTCTTC. Protein product: CASSDGTEQFF. The rearrangement uses TRBV6-1 and TRBJ2-1; D perhaps matches TRBD1 (6 bases). Trimming took 3 bases from V and 10 from J, leaving 7 bases between them. The CDR3 is 11 residues long. CDR1 and CDR2 from the germline V gene are MNHNS and SASEGT.

This rearrangement joins TRBV6-6 to TRBJ1-2; tentatively, D is TRBD1 (6 bases). V was cut by 2 bases and J by 1 base, with 11 bases left in between. This CDR3 comprises 15 residues. CDR1 and CDR2 (germline): MNHNY, SVGAGI (reference sequence). CDR3 DNA: TGTGCCAGCAGTTACCGACCGACAGGTAACTATGGCTACACCTTC. It codes for CASSYRPTGNYGYTF.

J is TRBJ2-1 and V is TRBV15; 12 bases match TRBD2. The CDR3 loop spans 16 amino acids. From germline, CDR1 is LNHNV and CDR2 YYDKDF (reference sequence). V shed 5 bases, J shed 9 bases, and the junction held 11 bases outside the gene matches. The CDR3 DNA follows: TGTGCCACCAGCGGGAGACTAGCGGGAGTCAGCGGTGAGCAGTTCTTC. It is translated as CATSGRLAGVSGEQFF. Together with reference TRBV15 and TRBJ2-1, the CDR3 gives the full variable domain: DAMVIQNPRYQVTQFGKPVTLSCSQTLNHNVMYWYQQKSSQAPKLLFHYYDKDFNNEADTPDNFQSRRPNTSFCFLDIRSPGLGDTAMYLCATSGRLAGVSGEQFFGPGTRLTVL.

J is TRBJ1-4 and V is TRBV27; D perhaps matches TRBD1 (6 bases). The CDR3 covers 15 residues. The germline CDR1 and CDR2 sequences are MNHEY and SMNVEV (reference sequence). Trimming removed 4 bases at V and 0 bases at J, with 9 bases between. CDR3 coding DNA: TGTGCCAGCAGTTCACACAGGGCAACTAATGAAAAACTGTTTTTT. Translation gives CASSSHRATNEKLFF.

Many counts were recorded for this clone. The chain employs TRBV24-1 and TRBJ2-1; TRBD2 matches 7 bases. The junction had 6 bases not matched to a gene; V was cut back by 6 bases and J by 8 bases. This CDR3 has 13 amino acids. CDR1 KGHDR and CDR2 SFDVKD come from the germline V gene. CDR3 in DNA: TGTGCCACCAGTTACGGGGGGTCAGATGAGCAGTTCTTC. This sequence encodes CATSYGGSDEQFF.

The chain joins TRBV5-6 to TRBJ2-7; 7 positions match TRBD1. Unmatched junction bases numbered 4, after V lost 1 base and J lost 3 bases. The CDR3 has 14 residues. Germline CDR1 and CDR2: SGHDT and YYEEEE. In DNA, the CDR3 is TGTGCCAGCAGCTTGAGGGGACAGATCTACGAGCAGTACGTC. Protein product: CASSLRGQIYEQYV.

CDR3 sequence (DNA): TGTGCCAGCAGCCAGGACAGGCACTCTGGAAACACCATATATTTT. It specifies CASSQDRHSGNTIYF. V usage is TRBV14 and J usage is TRBJ1-3; TRBD1 matches 7 bases. Germline V gene lookup returns CDR1 SGHDN and CDR2 FVKESK. The V segment lost 3 bases and the J segment 0 bases; nucleotides outside the gene matches: 2. This CDR3 has 15 amino acids.

The CDR3 nucleotides are TGCGCCAGCACTAAGGGGGTTGGCAGGTCTTCCTCGAGCCGGCCCCAGCATTTT. Its translation is CASTKGVGRSSSSRPQHF. The chain employs TRBV10-2 and TRBJ1-5; TRBD1 is a possible D gene (6 bases). Germline V gene data show CDR1 as WSHSY and CDR2 as SAAADI. The CDR3 loop spans 18 amino acids. V lost 7 bases, J lost 9 bases, and 31 bases lay in between.

The rearrangement joins TRBV19 to TRBJ1-5, with TRBD1 matching over 8 bases. The germline V gene has CDR1 LNHDA and CDR2 SQIVND (reference sequence). J lost 9 bases, V lost 5 bases, and 9 bases had no gene match. This CDR3 spans 14 amino acids. The CDR3 loop reads CASSAGQGYGPQHF. The CDR3 nucleotides read TGTGCCAGTAGTGCTGGACAGGGATATGGGCCCCAGCATTTT.

V is TRBV7-2 and J is TRBJ1-1, with D possibly matching TRBD1 (6 bases). V was cut by 5 bases and J by 1 base, with 11 bases left in between. CDR1 is SGHTA and CDR2 is FQGNSA in the germline V gene. The length of the CDR3 is 14 residues. CDR3 nucleotides: TGTGCCAGCAGCCCCCAGACAGGGAACACTGAAGCTTTCTTT. Translation: CASSPQTGNTEAFF.

About this clone: At one end, the junction sequence differs from germline, possibly due to a read error. CDR3 sequence reads: CASSPGDRGTNYGYTF. CDR3 nucleotide sequence: TGTGCCAGCAGCCCCGGAGACAGGGGAACTAACTATGGCTACACCTTC. The gene calls are TRBV5-1 and TRBJ1-2; TRBD1 matches 8 bases. From germline, CDR1 is SGHRS and CDR2 YFSETQ. CDR3 length: 16 amino acids. The complete variable domain, with remaining parts taken from reference TRBV5-1 and TRBJ1-2, reads KAGVTQTPRYLIKTRGQQVTLSCSPISGHRSVSWYQQTPGQGLQFLFEYFSETQRNKGNFPGRFSGRQFSNSRSEMNVSTLELGDSALYLCASSPGDRGTNYGYTFGSGTRLTVV.

The chain is built from TRBV14 and TRBJ2-1; D might be TRBD2 (6 bases). CDR3 size: 15 residues. From germline, CDR1 is SGHDN and CDR2 FVKESK. The V end lost 4 bases, the J end lost 10 bases, and 20 bases lay between the germline ends. CDR3 nucleotide sequence: TGTGCCAGCAGCCCAGGGACGGGGGACTTAAACGAGCAGTTCTTC. It yields the protein CASSPGTGDLNEQFF.

The rearrangement joins TRBV6-5 to TRBJ2-3, with D perhaps TRBD1 (5 bases). The CDR3 is made up of 15 amino acids. Per the germline V gene, CDR1 is MNHEY and CDR2 is SVGAGI. Trimming took off 6 bases at V and 0 bases at J, with 13 bases between the two ends. Here the CDR3 reads CASRETVSSTDTQYF. The CDR3 nucleotides read TGTGCCAGCAGGGAGACAGTCTCTAGCACAGATACGCAGTATTTT.

The chain uses TRBV2 and TRBJ2-4; maybe TRBD1 (6 bases). The V and J ends lost 8 bases and 4 bases respectively, with 9 bases between them. This CDR3 has 12 residues. The germline CDR1 and CDR2 sequences are SNHLY and FYNNEI. The CDR3 region is CASLGAKNIQYF. CDR3 nucleotide sequence: TGTGCCAGCCTGGGGGCTAAAAACATTCAGTACTTC.

The chain recombines TRBV7-9 with TRBJ2-3; D is unclear. Looked up from germline, CDR1 is SEHNR and CDR2 is FQNEAQ (reference sequence). This CDR3 comprises 14 residues. Between the trimmed V and J ends, which lost 1 base and 3 bases, there was a span of 8 bases. The CDR3 is CASSLGLGTDTQYF. CDR3 bases: TGTGCCAGCAGCTTAGGGCTAGGTACAGATACGCAGTATTTT.

The chain employs TRBV28 and TRBJ1-5; 11 bases are shared with TRBD1. The CDR3 consists of 15 residues. CDR1 MDHEN and CDR2 SYDVKM come from the germline V gene. The V and J ends lost 4 bases and 7 bases, in that order; junction bases with no gene match: 6. The CDR3: CASSSRTGGGQPQHF. CDR3 nucleotide sequence: TGTGCCAGCAGTTCTCGGACAGGGGGCGGACAGCCCCAGCATTTT.

V is TRBV7-2 and J is TRBJ1-1, with 8 nucleotides matching TRBD1. The V and J ends lost 3 bases and 3 bases, in that order; junction bases with no gene match: 6. CDR3 length: 15 amino acids. Germline V gene data show CDR1 as SGHTA and CDR2 as FQGNSA. CDR3 nucleotides: TGTGCCAGCAGCTTTGGACAGGGTCCCTACACTGAAGCTTTCTTT. It specifies CASSFGQGPYTEAFF.

This clone was seen once. J is TRBJ2-1 and V is TRBV12-3 or TRBV12-4; 8 nucleotides line up with TRBD1. The CDR3 covers 13 residues. V shed 10 bases and J 4 bases; nucleotides not matched to a gene: 6. This CDR3 reads CATFGQGYNEQFF. Here the CDR3 DNA reads TGTGCCACCTTCGGACAGGGATACAATGAGCAGTTCTTC.

The chain carries TRBV6-5 and TRBJ1-5; 8 nucleotides match TRBD1. Trimming removed 6 bases from V and 10 bases from J; junction bases left unmatched: 14. In germline, CDR1 is MNHEY, CDR2 SVGAGI. The CDR3 covers 15 residues. The DNA for the CDR3 is TGTGCCAGCAGCACCGGGACAGGTACCACGGTACCCCAGCATTTT. Its protein product is CASSTGTGTTVPQHF.

This chain uses TRBV9 with TRBJ1-1, with 8 bases aligning to TRBD1. The CDR3 contains 15 residues. In germline, CDR1 is SGDLS, CDR2 YYNGEE. The J segment lost 0 bases and the V segment lost 4 bases, leaving 5 bases of the junction unmatched. The CDR3: CASSPQGAVNTEAFF. The CDR3 DNA reads TGTGCCAGCAGCCCCCAGGGGGCTGTGAACACTGAAGCTTTCTTT.

The chain has TRBV3-1 (or the pseudogene TRBV3-2) and TRBJ1-5; 7 bases agree with TRBD1. Germline-derived CDR1 and CDR2 are LGHDT and YNNKEL (reference sequence). The J segment lost 0 bases and the V segment lost 1 base, leaving 6 bases of the junction unmatched. The CDR3 consists of 17 residues. The CDR3 spells CASSQGGQRYSNQPQHF. The CDR3 DNA sequence: TGTGCCAGCAGCCAAGGGGGACAGAGATATAGCAATCAGCCCCAGCATTTT.

This chain connects TRBV11-2 to TRBJ1-2, with 7 positions matching TRBD1. Germline assignment: CDR1 SGHAT and CDR2 FQNNGV. The CDR3 consists of 15 residues. V lost 1 base and J lost 4; bases outside the gene matches: 6. This CDR3 is CASSLGGTERYGYTF. As DNA, the CDR3 is TGTGCCAGCAGCTTAGGAGGGACAGAGCGCTATGGCTACACCTTC.